Following are 13 T cell receptor beta chains from one sample sequenced in a study of T cell responses to AZD1222 COVID-19 vaccine. The protocol was immunoSEQ multiplex PCR, while the TCRdb copy is restricted to in-frame clones and leaves out a portion. The sample carries around 110,000 clones, approximately 93% recorded once. The specimen was peripheral blood, collected on day 0 of AZD1222 vaccination. Receptors were obtained from an adult in good health.

The chain joins TRBV3-1 (or the pseudogene TRBV3-2) to TRBJ1-2; D not resolved. Germline V lookup: CDR1 LGHDT, CDR2 YNNKEL (reference sequence). Trimming pared 1 base from V and 5 bases from J, leaving 17 bases between. CDR3 length: 16 residues. CDR3 protein: CASSQVRSPYDYGYTF. The CDR3 bases are TGTGCCAGCAGCCAAGTTAGGTCACCCTATGATTATGGCTACACCTTC.

This rearrangement joins TRBV5-4 to TRBJ2-7; TRBD1 might be the D (6 bases). Germline lookup yields CDR1 SGHNT and CDR2 YYREEE (reference sequence). This CDR3 has 15 residues. V dropped 0 bases and J dropped 0 bases, with 10 bases sitting between them. The DNA for the CDR3 is TGTGCCAGCAGCTTGGACCGACAGGTCTCCTACGAGCAGTACTTC. This codes for CASSLDRQVSYEQYF.

The chain joins TRBV7-2 to TRBJ2-2; no clear D gene. CDR3 length: 13 amino acids. Deletions cut 5 bases from V and 7 bases from J, with 11 bases between. CDR1 and CDR2 (germline): SGHTA, FQGNSA. The CDR3 reads CASSPQPGGELFF. CDR3 DNA sequence: TGTGCCAGCAGCCCCCAGCCGGGCGGGGAGCTGTTTTTT.

This clone was counted between two and nine times. The chain uses TRBV18 and TRBJ2-1; 9 nucleotides align to TRBD2. The CDR3 is made up of 19 amino acids. The ends lost 3 bases at V and 0 bases at J; junction bases unmatched: 12. Per germline, CDR1 KGHSH and CDR2 LQKENI. CDR3 bases: TGTGCCAGCTCACCCCCGGTTACTAGCGGGCCGAGCTCCTACAATGAGCAGTTCTTC. This encodes CASSPPVTSGPSSYNEQFF.

The chain joins TRBV28 to TRBJ1-2; 8 bases match TRBD1. The germline gives CDR1 MDHEN, CDR2 SYDVKM. This CDR3 has 15 residues. The junction had 6 bases not matched to a gene; V was cut back by 6 bases and J by 0 bases. Here the CDR3 DNA reads TGTGCCAGCAGACCTGCAGGGGGCCCTAACTATGGCTACACCTTC. Its protein product is CASRPAGGPNYGYTF.

The V and J genes are TRBV5-1 and TRBJ2-2; 8 positions match TRBD2. This CDR3 region has 15 residues. The germline CDR1 and CDR2 sequences are SGHRS and YFSETQ. Trimming cost V 7 bases and J 3 bases; bases outside gene matches: 8. CDR3 DNA sequence: TGCGCCAGCTCACCCGGGACTAGGGACACCGGGGAGCTGTTTTTT. This codes for CASSPGTRDTGELFF.

The chain recombines TRBV15 with TRBJ2-7; D unclear. Trimming pared 3 bases from V and 6 bases from J, leaving 18 bases between. The CDR3 spans 15 residues. Germline V gene data show CDR1 as LNHNV and CDR2 as YYDKDF (reference sequence). DNA for the CDR3: TGTGCCACCAGCAGCGACGGAACCCGGAAACTCGAGCAGTACTTC. Amino acids: CATSSDGTRKLEQYF.

The rearrangement joins TRBV6-5 to TRBJ2-7; 9 bases are a match to TRBD1. Germline V CDR1 and CDR2: MNHEY, SVGAGI. V dropped 2 bases and J dropped 4; count of bases not matched to a gene: 6. This CDR3 has 15 residues. CDR3 bases: TGTGCCAGCAGTTACGATGGGACAGGGAGATACGAGCAGTACTTC. Its protein is CASSYDGTGRYEQYF.

J is TRBJ2-1 and V is TRBV18; D gene unclear. The germline V gene has CDR1 KGHSH and CDR2 LQKENI. The CDR3 contains 14 residues. The V and J ends lost 1 base and 5 bases respectively, with 9 bases between them. CDR3 sequence (DNA): TGTGCCAGCTCACCACTAGGGCTTAACAATGAGCAGTTCTTC. Protein: CASSPLGLNNEQFF.

The chain joins TRBV3-1 (or the pseudogene TRBV3-2) to TRBJ2-6; 7 bases are a match to TRBD2. This CDR3 contains 17 residues. The junction had 5 bases not matched to a gene; V was cut back by 3 bases and J by 0 bases. The germline V gene has CDR1 LGHDT and CDR2 YNNKEL (reference sequence). CDR3 in DNA: TGTGCCAGCAGCCAGACTAGCCGTAGCTCTGGGGCCAACGTCCTGACTTTC. Encoded protein: CASSQTSRSSGANVLTF.

V usage is TRBV10-3 and J usage is TRBJ2-1, with TRBD2 identical over 13 bases. The CDR3 runs to 14 residues. The V and J ends lost 6 bases and 9 bases, in that order; junction bases with no gene match: 5. Germline V gene data show CDR1 as ENHRY and CDR2 as SYGVKD. The CDR3 reads CAIRPGLAGAEQFF. DNA of the CDR3: TGTGCCATCAGACCTGGACTAGCGGGAGCTGAGCAGTTCTTC.

The chain couples TRBV28 to TRBJ1-6; D is possibly TRBD1 (5 bases). Germline V gene lookup returns CDR1 MDHEN and CDR2 SYDVKM. The CDR3 spans 14 residues. Deletions cut 5 bases from V and 7 bases from J, with 12 bases between. The CDR3 spells CASSAAGGNSPLHF. The CDR3 DNA reads TGTGCCAGCAGTGCGGCCGGGGGAAATTCACCCCTCCACTTT. The variable domain in full, completed from reference TRBV28 and TRBJ1-6, reads DVKVTQSSRYLVKRTGEKVFLECVQDMDHENMFWYRQDPGLGLRLIYFSYDVKMKEKGDIPEGYSVSREKKERFSLILESASTNQTSMYLCASSAAGGNSPLHFGNGTRLTVT.

This chain joins TRBV24-1 and TRBJ2-4; no definite D call. The CDR3 runs 15 residues. The germline CDR1 and CDR2 sequences are KGHDR and SFDVKD. Trimming removed 12 bases from V and 0 bases from J, with 17 bases in between. Written as DNA, the CDR3 is TGTGCCTCCCCTCCGGCCTCCCGAGCCAAAAACATTCAGTACTTC. Protein: CASPPASRAKNIQYF.